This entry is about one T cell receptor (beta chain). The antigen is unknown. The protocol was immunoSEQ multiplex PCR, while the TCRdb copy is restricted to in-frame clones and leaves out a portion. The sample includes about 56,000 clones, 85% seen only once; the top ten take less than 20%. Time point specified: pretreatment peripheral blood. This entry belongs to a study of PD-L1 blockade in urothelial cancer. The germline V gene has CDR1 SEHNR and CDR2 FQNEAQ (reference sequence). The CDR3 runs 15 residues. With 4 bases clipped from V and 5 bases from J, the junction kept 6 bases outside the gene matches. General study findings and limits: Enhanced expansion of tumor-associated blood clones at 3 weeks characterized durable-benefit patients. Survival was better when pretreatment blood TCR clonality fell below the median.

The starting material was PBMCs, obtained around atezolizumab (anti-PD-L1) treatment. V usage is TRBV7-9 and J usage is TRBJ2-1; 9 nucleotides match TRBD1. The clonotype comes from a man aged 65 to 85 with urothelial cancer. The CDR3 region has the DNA TGTGCCAGCAGCTCGGGACAGGGTAGAGACAATGAGCAGTTCTTC. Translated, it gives CASSSGQGRDNEQFF.